These T cell receptor beta chains were read from a single sample in a study of shared clonotypes between healthy human individuals. Some clones are missing from TCRdb's copy, which holds only in-frame ones; the method was immunoSEQ multiplex PCR. Among about 510,000 clones listed, 79% were seen once. Sequencing input: PBMCs. The receptors were sampled from a woman aged 40-49 years in good health. Some clones in this sample may be carry-over from other donors' samples. Both conserved end residues are part of each CDR3. The D gene is left open where the match is weak. Only part of the rows carry a size: once, few, many, or a class if the clone is expanded.

TRBV27,-,-,TRBJ1-3,TGTGCCAGCAGTTACAAAGCCTCTGGAAACACCATATATTTT,CASSYKASGNTIYF
TRBV28,TRBD2,few,TRBJ2-2,TGTGCCAGCAGTAGCGGGGGGGTCGGGGAGCTGTTTTTT,CASSSGGVGELFF
TRBV28,-,-,TRBJ2-4,TGTGCCAGCAGTCGGGACTTTCTAGCCAAAAACATTCAGTACTTC,CASSRDFLAKNIQYF
TRBV29-1,-,-,TRBJ2-1,TGCAGCGTTGGTGGTGGTGACACACACAATGAGCAGTTCTTC,CSVGGGDTHNEQFF
TRBV14,TRBD2,few,TRBJ2-2,TGTGCCAGCAGGGCGAGCGGGAGGGCCGCCGGGGAGCTGTTTTTT,CASRASGRAAGELFF
TRBV28,-,once,TRBJ2-7,TGTGCCAGCAGTCTCCAAACGGGGGGCAGCTACGAGCAGTACTTC,CASSLQTGGSYEQYF
TRBV4-2,TRBD2,-,TRBJ2-1,TGTGCCAGCAGCCTTGGGACTAGCGGGAGCTCCTACAATGAGCAGTTCTTC,CASSLGTSGSSYNEQFF
TRBV6-5,-,-,TRBJ1-2,TGTGCCAGCAGTTACGTGGGGGCGAACTATGGCTACACCTTC,CASSYVGANYGYTF
TRBV7-9,TRBD1,-,TRBJ1-2,TGTGCCAGCAGCCGGAGCAGGACAGGGGTAGGCTACACCTTC,CASSRSRTGVGYTF
TRBV6-1,-,-,TRBJ2-1,TGTGCCAGCAGTCTGCTTGACAATGAGCAGTTCTTC,CASSLLDNEQFF
TRBV7-2,TRBD1,many,TRBJ2-3,TGTGCCAGCAGCTTAAGTGGCAGGGGGCTGGCAGATACGCAGTATTTT,CASSLSGRGLADTQYF
TRBV29-1,TRBD2,once,TRBJ2-3,TGCAGCGTTGTTAGCGGGGGCACAGATACGCAGTATTTT,CSVVSGGTDTQYF
TRBV18,-,once,TRBJ2-2,TGTGCCAGCTCACCAAAGGACAGCCTCGCGAACACCGGGGAGCTGTTTTTT,CASSPKDSLANTGELFF
TRBV5-1,-,-,TRBJ1-2,TGCGCCAGCAGCTTGGGGGGGTTCGATGGCTACACCTTC,CASSLGGFDGYTF
TRBV7-2,-,few,TRBJ2-1,TGTGCCAGCAACTCGGCAGGGGTCTACAATGAGCAGTTCTTC,CASNSAGVYNEQFF
TRBV19,TRBD1,few,TRBJ1-2,TGTGCCAGTAGTACCGGGACAGGGGGATTTGGCTACACCTTC,CASSTGTGGFGYTF
TRBV5-1,-,-,TRBJ1-3,TGCGCCAGCAGCTTGGCCGGTTATGGAAACACCATATATTTT,CASSLAGYGNTIYF
TRBV30,TRBD1,-,TRBJ2-7,TGTGCCTGGAGCTACAGGGGGCCCCAAGCCTACGAGCAGTACTTC,CAWSYRGPQAYEQYF
TRBV5-1,-,-,TRBJ1-2,TGCGCCAGCCACACAGATAACTATGGCTACACCTTC,CASHTDNYGYTF
TRBV2,-,-,TRBJ1-1,TGTGCCAGCAGCCTGGACAGGAACACTGAAGCTTTCTTT,CASSLDRNTEAFF
TRBV6-1,-,once,TRBJ2-3,TGTGCCAGCGCGGGACAGTACACAGATACGCAGTATTTT,CASAGQYTDTQYF
TRBV19,-,-,TRBJ2-1,TGTGCCAGTAGTATAGATCTGGAGGGGCACTACAATGAGCAGTTCTTC,CASSIDLEGHYNEQFF
TRBV10-3,-,-,TRBJ2-3,TGTGCCATCAGTGTGGGAAATACGCAGTATTTT,CAISVGNTQYF
TRBV29-1,-,many,TRBJ1-5,TGCAGCGCAGCTACAGGGAATAGCAATCAGCCCCAGCATTTT,CSAATGNSNQPQHF
TRBV11-2,TRBD2,-,TRBJ2-3,TGTGCCAGCACCTTGCGGGAGGGCCTTCCAGATACGCAGTATTTT,CASTLREGLPDTQYF
TRBV7-9,-,few,TRBJ1-1,TGTGCCAGCAGCTTGGGTAGTGGACTCGGTGAAGCTTTCTTT,CASSLGSGLGEAFF
TRBV9,TRBD2,-,TRBJ2-2,TGTGCCAGCAGCCCGAGGGAGGGTGGTGGCACCGGGGAGCTGTTTTTT,CASSPREGGGTGELFF
TRBV28,-,-,TRBJ2-6,TGTGCCAGCAGTGGACGACAGGGAGGAGCCAACGTCCTGACTTTC,CASSGRQGGANVLTF
TRBV15,-,-,TRBJ1-1,TGTGCCACCAGCAGAGCAGGGAACACTGAAGCTTTCTTT,CATSRAGNTEAFF
TRBV19,TRBD2,-,TRBJ2-5,TGTGCCAGTAGTATCGGGACTAGCGGGCCACAGGCCCAGTACTTC,CASSIGTSGPQAQYF
TRBV6-1,-,-,TRBJ2-7,TGTGCCAGCACCCAGAGTCTAGCAGCAGACTACGAGCAGTACTTC,CASTQSLAADYEQYF
TRBV28,-,once,TRBJ1-1,TGTGCCAGCAGTAACAGAAGAGAAGCTTTCTTT,CASSNRREAFF
TRBV2,-,-,TRBJ2-7,TGTGCCAGCACAGAGGGGCGGAGGGGTTCCTACGAGCAGTACTTC,CASTEGRRGSYEQYF
TRBV11-2,TRBD2,few,TRBJ2-2,TGTGCCAGCAGCGTAGCTGCGGGAGGGACCGGGGAGCTGTTTTTT,CASSVAAGGTGELFF
TRBV20-1,-,-,TRBJ2-1,TGCAGTGCCGCCCTCGGTGAGCAGTTCTTC,CSAALGEQFF
TRBV19,TRBD1,-,TRBJ1-2,TGTGCCAGTAGTGTGGACAGGGACTATGGCTACACCTTC,CASSVDRDYGYTF
TRBV4-3,TRBD1,-,TRBJ2-2,TGCGCCAGCAGCGAACAGGGGCGACGCGACACCGGGGAGCTGTTTTTT,CASSEQGRRDTGELFF
TRBV2,-,once,TRBJ1-5,TGTGCCAGCAGTCCCCGGGCCTCTGGAGGTCAGCCCCAGCATTTT,CASSPRASGGQPQHF
TRBV19,-,-,TRBJ2-3,TGTGCCAGTAGTATAGAGGCGGCGGAGGGCACAGATACGCAGTATTTT,CASSIEAAEGTDTQYF